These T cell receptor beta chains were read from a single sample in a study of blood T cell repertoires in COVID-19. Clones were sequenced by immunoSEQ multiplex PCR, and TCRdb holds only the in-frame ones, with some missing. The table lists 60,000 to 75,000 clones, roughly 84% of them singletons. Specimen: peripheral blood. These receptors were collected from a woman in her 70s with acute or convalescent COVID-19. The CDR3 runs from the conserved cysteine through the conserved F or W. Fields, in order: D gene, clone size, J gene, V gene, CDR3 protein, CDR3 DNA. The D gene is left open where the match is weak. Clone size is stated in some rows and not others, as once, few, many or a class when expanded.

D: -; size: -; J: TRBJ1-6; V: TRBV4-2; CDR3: CASSQATGLYNSPLHF; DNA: TGTGCCAGCAGCCAAGCTACAGGGCTTTATAATTCACCCCTCCACTTT
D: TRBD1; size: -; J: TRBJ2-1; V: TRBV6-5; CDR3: CASSPGGGYNEQFF; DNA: TGTGCCAGCAGCCCAGGGGGCGGATACAATGAGCAGTTCTTC
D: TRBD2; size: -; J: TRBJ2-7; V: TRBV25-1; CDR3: CASSPSLAGFYEQYF; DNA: TGTGCCAGCAGTCCTAGCCTAGCGGGGTTCTACGAGCAGTACTTC
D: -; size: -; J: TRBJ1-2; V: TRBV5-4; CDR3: CASSLVGVEVYGYTF; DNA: TGTGCCAGCAGCTTGGTTGGGGTGGAGGTTTATGGCTACACCTTC
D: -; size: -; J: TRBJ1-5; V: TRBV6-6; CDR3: CASSYSSGVGQPQHF; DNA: TGTGCCAGCAGTTACTCGAGCGGGGTTGGCCAGCCCCAGCATTTT
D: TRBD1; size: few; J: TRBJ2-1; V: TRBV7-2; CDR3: CASTLQGVGSYGEQFF; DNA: TGTGCCAGCACCCTACAGGGGGTCGGCTCTTACGGTGAGCAGTTCTTC
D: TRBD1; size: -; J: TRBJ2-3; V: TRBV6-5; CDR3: CASSHRGLSTDTQYF; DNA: TGTGCCAGCAGCCACAGGGGCCTAAGCACAGATACGCAGTATTTT
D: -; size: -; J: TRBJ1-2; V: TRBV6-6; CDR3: CASRTIGADYGYTF; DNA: TGTGCCAGCAGAACGATTGGGGCGGACTATGGCTACACCTTC
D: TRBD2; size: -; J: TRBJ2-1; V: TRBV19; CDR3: CASNPGGSYNEQFF; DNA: TGTGCCAGTAATCCGGGGGGCTCCTACAATGAGCAGTTCTTC
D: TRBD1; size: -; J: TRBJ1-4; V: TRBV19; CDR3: CASVPTGEGNEKLFF; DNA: TGTGCCAGTGTTCCCACAGGGGAAGGGAATGAAAAACTGTTTTTT
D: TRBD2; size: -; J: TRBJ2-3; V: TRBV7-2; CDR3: CASGTRDYFTSTDTQYF; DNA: TGTGCCAGCGGGACTCGGGACTATTTCACTAGCACAGATACGCAGTATTTT
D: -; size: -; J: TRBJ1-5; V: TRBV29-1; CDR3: CSFNRGWDQPQHF; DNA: TGCAGCTTTAACCGAGGGTGGGATCAGCCCCAGCATTTT
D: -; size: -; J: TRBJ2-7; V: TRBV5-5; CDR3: CASSLRLSSYEQYF; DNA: TGTGCCAGCAGCTTGCGGTTGAGCTCCTACGAGCAGTACTTC
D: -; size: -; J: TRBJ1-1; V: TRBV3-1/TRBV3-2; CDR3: CASSLNQGSSEAFF; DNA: TGTGCCAGCAGCTTGAACCAGGGTAGCTCTGAAGCTTTCTTT
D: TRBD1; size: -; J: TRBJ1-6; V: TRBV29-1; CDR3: CSVAGTGNNSPLHF; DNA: TGCAGCGTGGCCGGGACAGGGAATAATTCACCCCTCCACTTT
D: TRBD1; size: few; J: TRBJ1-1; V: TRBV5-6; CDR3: CASSVGQYYTEAFF; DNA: TGTGCCAGCAGCGTGGGACAGTACTACACTGAAGCTTTCTTT
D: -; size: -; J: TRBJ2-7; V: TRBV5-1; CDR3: CASSLNAGPYEQYF; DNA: TGCGCCAGCAGCTTGAATGCAGGGCCCTACGAGCAGTACTTC
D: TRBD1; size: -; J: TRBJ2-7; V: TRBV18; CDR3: CASSRSGQGASEQYF; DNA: TGTGCCAGCTCACGATCGGGACAGGGGGCCAGCGAGCAGTACTTC
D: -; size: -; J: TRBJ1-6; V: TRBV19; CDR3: CASSIQQANNSPLHF; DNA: TGTGCCAGTAGTATCCAACAGGCCAATAATTCACCCCTCCACTTT
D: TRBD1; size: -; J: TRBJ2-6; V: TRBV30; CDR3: CALGTASGANVLTF; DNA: TGTGCCCTCGGGACAGCCTCTGGGGCCAACGTCCTGACTTTC
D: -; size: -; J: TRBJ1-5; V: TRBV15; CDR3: CATSSPRTGTTSNQPQHF; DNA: TGTGCCACCAGCAGTCCCAGAACCGGGACAACCAGCAATCAGCCCCAGCATTTT
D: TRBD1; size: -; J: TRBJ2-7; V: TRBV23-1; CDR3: CASSQTGTGPYEQYF; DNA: TGCGCCAGCAGTCAAACCGGGACAGGGCCCTACGAGCAGTACTTC
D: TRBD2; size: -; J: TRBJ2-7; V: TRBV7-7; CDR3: CASSLRAGELYEQYF; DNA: TGTGCTAGCAGCTTACGGGCGGGGGAGTTATACGAGCAGTACTTC
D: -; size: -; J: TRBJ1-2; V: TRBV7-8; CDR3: CASSEGGNYGYTF; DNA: TGTGCCAGCAGCGAAGGGGGTAACTATGGCTACACCTTC
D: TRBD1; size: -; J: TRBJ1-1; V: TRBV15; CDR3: CATSGGYTEAFF; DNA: TGTGCCACCTCAGGGGGATACACTGAAGCTTTCTTT
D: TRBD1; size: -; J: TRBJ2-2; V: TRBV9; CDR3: CASSGRQGAVAGELFF; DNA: TGTGCCAGCAGCGGGAGACAGGGGGCCGTCGCCGGGGAGCTGTTTTTT
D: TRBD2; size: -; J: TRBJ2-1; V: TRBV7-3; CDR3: CASSFAGGPKRNEQFF; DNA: TGTGCCAGCAGCTTTGCGGGGGGCCCTAAGAGGAATGAGCAGTTCTTC
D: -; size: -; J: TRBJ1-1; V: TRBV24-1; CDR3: CATSDSRNTEAFF; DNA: TGTGCCACCAGTGATTCCAGGAACACTGAAGCTTTCTTT
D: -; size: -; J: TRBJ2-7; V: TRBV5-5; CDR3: CASSLRTDAYEQYF; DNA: TGTGCCAGCAGCTTACGGACAGACGCCTACGAGCAGTACTTC
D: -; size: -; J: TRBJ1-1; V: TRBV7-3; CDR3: CASSLNQGGEAFF; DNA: TGTGCCAGCAGCTTAAATCAGGGAGGTGAAGCTTTCTTT
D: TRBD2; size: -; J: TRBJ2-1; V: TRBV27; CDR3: CASSLGGGINNEQFF; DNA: TGTGCCAGCAGTTTAGGGGGGGGGATTAACAATGAGCAGTTCTTC